Presented here are 14 T cell receptor beta chains from one specimen sequenced in a study of blood T cell repertoires in COVID-19. The table came from immunoSEQ multiplex PCR; TCRdb's copy has only in-frame clones and leaves some out. Among approximately 200,000 clones listed, over 75% were seen once. Sample: peripheral blood. Every receptor here comes from a man aged 40-49 years with active or convalescent COVID-19.

This clone was seen at least ten times. The CDR3 region is CASSTSGTGGYEQYF. In DNA, the CDR3 is TGTGCCAGCAGTACCTCCGGGACAGGGGGTTACGAGCAGTACTTC. The chain employs TRBV28 and TRBJ2-7, with 11 bases lining up with TRBD1. Trimming at V came to 5 bases and at J to 4 bases, leaving 7 bases not matched to a gene. There are 15 residues in the CDR3. Germline CDR1 MDHEN, CDR2 SYDVKM.

The chain carries TRBV20-1 and TRBJ1-1, with TRBD1 as a possible D gene (6 bases). The CDR3 contains 11 residues. Trimming shortened V by 6 bases and J by 7 bases, and 12 bases separated the two germline ends. Germline CDR1 reads DFQATT; CDR2 reads SNEGSKA (reference sequence). The CDR3 spells CSAYQGIEAFF. The CDR3 DNA reads as TGCAGTGCGTACCAGGGGATTGAAGCTTTCTTT.

The V and J genes are TRBV6-1 and TRBJ1-2; D uncertain. Trimming took off 3 bases at V and 4 bases at J, with 9 bases between the two ends. This CDR3 is built from 13 residues. Germline values: CDR1 MNHNS, CDR2 SASEGT. This CDR3 reads CASSENTGYGYTF. The CDR3 coding sequence is TGTGCCAGCAGTGAGAATACGGGCTATGGCTACACCTTC.

The genes are TRBV2 and TRBJ1-1; D call uncertain. Trimming took 4 bases from V and 5 from J, leaving 14 bases between them. The germline V gene has CDR1 SNHLY and CDR2 FYNNEI. This CDR3 is built from 14 residues. CDR3 protein: CASSGEHGGTEAFF. Written as DNA, the CDR3 is TGTGCCAGCAGTGGAGAGCACGGAGGGACTGAAGCTTTCTTT.

The V gene is TRBV27, the J gene TRBJ1-4; D not certain. V was pared by 0 bases and J by 4 bases, with 9 bases between. The CDR3 extends over 15 amino acids. Germline V lookup: CDR1 MNHEY, CDR2 SMNVEV (reference sequence). The DNA for the CDR3 is TGTGCCAGCAGTTTATCATGGCGGATTAATGAAAAACTGTTTTTT. Translation: CASSLSWRINEKLFF.

This chain's CDR3 is CASSFEDQETQYF. Written as DNA, the CDR3 is TGTGCCAGCAGCTTCGAGGACCAAGAGACCCAGTACTTC. The rearrangement joins TRBV6-6 to TRBJ2-5, with D uncertain. The V gene's germline CDR1 is MNHNY and CDR2 SVGAGI (reference sequence). CDR3 length: 13 residues. With 6 bases removed from V and 0 bases from J, the gap between germline ends came to 8 bases.

This clone occurred a few times. This chain uses TRBV27 with TRBJ2-7, with D perhaps matching TRBD2 (5 bases). The CDR3 consists of 14 residues. Trimming pared 3 bases from V and 0 bases from J, leaving 9 bases between. CDR1 and CDR2 from the germline V gene are MNHEY and SMNVEV (reference sequence). CDR3 loop: CASSFTAGSYEQYF. CDR3 nucleotide sequence: TGTGCCAGCAGTTTTACGGCGGGCTCCTACGAGCAGTACTTC.

The chain couples TRBV27 to TRBJ1-1; no reliable D call. Germline V lookup: CDR1 MNHEY, CDR2 SMNVEV (reference sequence). V dropped 6 bases and J dropped 6 bases, with 17 bases sitting between them. The CDR3 has 14 residues. CDR3 nucleotides: TGTGCCAGCAGGTTTTTGGGCGGCGGGTCTGAAGCTTTCTTT. It translates to CASRFLGGGSEAFF.

The chain uses TRBV9 and TRBJ1-2; D is perhaps TRBD1 (6 bases). CDR3 size: 14 residues. In germline, CDR1 is SGDLS, CDR2 YYNGEE. The V and J ends lost 3 bases and 4 bases respectively, with 13 bases between them. Written as DNA, the CDR3 is TGTGCCAGCAGCGCCTCCAGGGGCACCTATGGCTACACCTTC. This encodes CASSASRGTYGYTF.

The chain employs TRBV9 and TRBJ1-2; 8 bases agree with TRBD1. Germline V gene lookup returns CDR1 SGDLS and CDR2 YYNGEE. Unmatched junction bases numbered 7, after V lost 4 bases and J lost 8 bases. This CDR3 spans 13 amino acids. CDR3 nucleotides: TGTGCCAGCAGCTCCGGACAGGGACAAGGCTACACCTTC. This codes for CASSSGQGQGYTF.

The rearrangement uses TRBV10-2 and TRBJ2-7; no clear D gene. CDR3 size: 13 residues. Trimming took 5 bases from V and 1 from J, leaving 9 bases between them. The germline V gene encodes CDR1 WSHSY and CDR2 SAAADI. CDR3 protein: CASSNGRSYEQYF. The CDR3 DNA reads as TGCGCCAGCAGTAACGGCAGGTCCTACGAGCAGTACTTC.

The DNA for the CDR3 is TGTGCCAGTACCCCCGGGGGAACTGAAGCTTTCTTT. It codes for CASTPGGTEAFF. This chain joins TRBV19 and TRBJ1-1, with D perhaps TRBD1 (5 bases). The CDR3 loop spans 12 amino acids. In germline, CDR1 is LNHDA, CDR2 SQIVND (reference sequence). The V end was cut by 7 bases, the J end by 5 bases, with 11 bases between.

This clone appeared once. The J gene is TRBJ2-5, the V gene TRBV2; 12 nucleotides line up with TRBD1. This CDR3 has 15 residues. Losses at the gene ends were 6 bases for V and 4 bases for J; bases not matched to a gene: 6. Germline V gene lookup returns CDR1 SNHLY and CDR2 FYNNEI. The CDR3 is CASSRDRGLVETQYF. DNA for the CDR3: TGTGCCAGCAGCCGGGACAGGGGGCTGGTAGAGACCCAGTACTTC. The variable domain in full, with the rest retrieved from reference TRBV2 and TRBJ2-5, is EPEVTQTPSHQVTQMGQEVILRCVPISNHLYFYWYRQILGQKVEFLVSFYNNEISEKSEIFDDQFSVERPDGSNFTLKIRSTKLEDSAMYFCASSRDRGLVETQYFGPGTRLLVL.

This clone was observed a handful of times. This chain links TRBV7-8 with TRBJ1-4; no firm D call. The CDR3 consists of 17 residues. Trimming shortened V by 2 bases and J by 7 bases, and 20 bases separated the two germline ends. Germline CDR1 is SGHVS and CDR2 is FQNEAQ. The CDR3, as DNA: TGTGCCAGCAGCTTACTTCGGGTCCCAAAAGGCGGTGAAAAACTGTTTTTT. Its protein product is CASSLLRVPKGGEKLFF.